What follows are 29 T cell receptor beta chains derived from one specimen sequenced in a study of lymphopenia after photon versus proton radiotherapy. Sequencing was performed with immunoSEQ multiplex PCR; in TCRdb, only in-frame clones are kept and a portion is missing. The data hold tens of thousands of clones, with around four fifths observed a single time. The specimen was peripheral blood, collected from a patient treated with proton-based radiotherapy. These receptor sequences come from a man in his sixties with pancreatic cancer.

This chain joins TRBV7-2 and TRBJ2-5; 7 positions agree with TRBD2. CDR1 is SGHTA, CDR2 FQGNSA, per germline. The V gene end was trimmed by 2 bases and the J gene end by 4 bases; junction bases not matched to a gene: 10. The CDR3 has 16 residues. CDR3 residues: CASSLMSGGAGETQYF. The CDR3 DNA sequence: TGTGCCAGCAGCTTAATGTCGGGAGGTGCGGGAGAGACCCAGTACTTC.

The J gene is TRBJ2-7, the V gene TRBV6-5; 7 bases line up with TRBD2. The CDR3 length is 15 residues. V was clipped by 4 bases and J by 7 bases; unmatched bases: 13. Per the germline V gene, CDR1 is MNHEY and CDR2 is SVGAGI. Here the CDR3 reads CASSSPSSGLGEQYF. CDR3 nucleotides: TGTGCCAGCAGTTCCCCGTCTAGCGGCCTCGGGGAGCAGTACTTC.

The chain is built from TRBV30 and TRBJ1-5; D is perhaps TRBD1 (6 bases). Germline lookup yields CDR1 GTSNPN and CDR2 SVGIG (reference sequence). The CDR3 loop spans 14 amino acids. Between the trimmed V and J ends, which lost 3 bases and 1 base, there was a span of 10 bases. This CDR3 is CAWSGQTSNQPQHF. The CDR3 bases are TGTGCCTGGAGCGGACAGACGAGCAATCAGCCCCAGCATTTT.

V usage is TRBV5-1 and J usage is TRBJ2-7; 14 bases map to TRBD2. This CDR3 spans 18 amino acids. Germline CDR1 SGHRS, CDR2 YFSETQ. Germline trimming cut 4 bases from V and 0 bases from J; bases unmatched to any gene: 9. CDR3 nucleotides: TGCGCCAGCAGCCAGGGACTAGCGGGAGCGTTAGACTCCTACGAGCAGTACTTC. It is translated as CASSQGLAGALDSYEQYF.

The chain uses TRBV4-2 and TRBJ1-3; D may be TRBD1 (6 bases). Trimming left V 6 bases short and J 0 bases short, with 18 bases between. CDR1 is LGHNA and CDR2 is YNFKEQ in the germline V gene. The CDR3 length is 17 residues. CDR3 nucleotides: TGTGCCAGCAGGCCCGCCAGGGACACTGGCTCTGGAAACACCATATATTTT. It yields the protein CASRPARDTGSGNTIYF.

J is TRBJ2-7 and V is TRBV21-1; the table's D call, TRBD1, was not checked against the DNA. TRBV21-1 is noted as a pseudogene. There are 14 residues in the CDR3. In DNA, the CDR3 is TGTGCCAGCAGCAAACCGGCCAGGCATCACGAGCAGTACTTC. Its protein is CASSKPARHHEQYF.

This chain uses TRBV5-1 with TRBJ1-1, with D possibly TRBD1 on 5 matching bases. The CDR3 covers 15 residues. The germline V gene encodes CDR1 SGHRS and CDR2 YFSETQ. V gave up 3 bases and J gave up 4 bases, with 16 bases separating them. The CDR3 sequence is CASSSRDAGGTEAFF. For the CDR3, the DNA is TGCGCCAGCAGCTCCCGGGACGCCGGGGGCACTGAAGCTTTCTTT.

This chain joins TRBV10-3 and TRBJ2-1, with D tentatively TRBD2 (6 bases). Germline lookup yields CDR1 ENHRY and CDR2 SYGVKD. CDR3 size: 15 residues. The V gene lost 10 bases and the J gene lost 0 bases, with 16 bases spanning the gap. The CDR3 sequence is CATTRDSNSYNEQFF. The CDR3 nucleotides are TGTGCCACCACCCGGGACTCTAACTCCTACAATGAGCAGTTCTTC.

The CDR3 bases are TGTGCCTGGAGGAGGGGTACGTACCGGGACTTCCCGAACACCGGGGAGCTGTTTTTT. Its translation: CAWRRGTYRDFPNTGELFF. The genes are TRBV30 and TRBJ2-2, with a weak D call TRBD2 (6 bases). V was clipped by 3 bases and J by 0 bases, with 23 bases between them. The germline V gene has CDR1 GTSNPN and CDR2 SVGIG (reference sequence). There are 19 residues in the CDR3.

CDR3 region: CASKRSGQYTEAFF. CDR3 nucleotide sequence: TGTGCCAGCAAACGATCAGGACAATACACTGAAGCTTTCTTT. This chain connects TRBV6-5 to TRBJ1-1; TRBD1 is a possible D gene (5 bases). From germline, CDR1 is MNHEY and CDR2 SVGAGI. Deletions cut 7 bases from V and 3 bases from J, with 15 bases between. The CDR3 is made up of 14 amino acids.

V usage is TRBV7-2 and J usage is TRBJ2-3; TRBD2 is a possible D gene (5 bases). Trimming took 1 base from V and 5 from J, leaving 10 bases between them. Germline V gene data show CDR1 as SGHTA and CDR2 as FQGNSA. The CDR3 sequence is 14 residues long. This CDR3 reads CASSLGGGVDTQYF. CDR3 nucleotide sequence: TGTGCCAGCAGCTTAGGCGGAGGCGTAGATACGCAGTATTTT.

This clone was detected once. The chain recombines TRBV7-2 with TRBJ1-5, with 8 nucleotides matching TRBD1. Germline CDR1 and CDR2: SGHTA and FQGNSA. V trimming: 3 bases; J trimming: 7 bases; junction bases outside the gene matches: 11. There are 16 residues in the CDR3. In DNA form, the CDR3 reads TGTGCCAGCAGCTTTGGAGACAGGGGTCTTGGGCAGCCCCAGCATTTT. It specifies CASSFGDRGLGQPQHF.

The gene calls are TRBV15 and TRBJ2-1; possibly TRBD1 for D (5 bases). The CDR3 sequence is 16 residues long. Germline loops: CDR1 LNHNV, CDR2 YYDKDF (reference sequence). Trimming cost V 0 bases and J 8 bases, with 17 bases left between them. The CDR3 region is CATSRDQGPRVDEQFF. For the CDR3, the DNA is TGTGCCACCAGCAGAGATCAGGGTCCTCGTGTCGATGAGCAGTTCTTC.

The rearrangement joins TRBV13 to TRBJ2-5; 9 bases line up with TRBD1. Per germline, CDR1 PRHDT and CDR2 FYEKMQ (reference sequence). Germline trimming cut 7 bases from V and 6 bases from J; bases unmatched to any gene: 6. The CDR3 sequence is 13 residues long. The CDR3 bases are TGTGCCAGCACCGGACAGGGGTTGCAGACCCAGTACTTC. Translating gives CASTGQGLQTQYF. Full variable domain (missing parts from reference TRBV13 and TRBJ2-5): AAGVIQSPRHLIKEKRETATLKCYPIPRHDTVYWYQQGPGQDPQFLISFYEKMQSDKGSIPDRFSAQQFSDYHSELNMSSLELGDSALYFCASTGQGLQTQYFGPGTRLLVL.

The chain carries TRBV5-1 and TRBJ1-1; D not certain. Trimming took off 1 base at V and 1 base at J, with 5 bases between the two ends. The CDR3 sequence is 13 residues long. Germline V lookup: CDR1 SGHRS, CDR2 YFSETQ. CDR3 coding DNA: TGCGCCAGCAGCTTGACCGAGAACACTGAAGCTTTCTTT. Its protein is CASSLTENTEAFF.

The gene calls are TRBV2 and TRBJ2-5, with a tentative D call TRBD2 (7 bases). V was cut by 6 bases and J by 4 bases, with 18 bases left in between. CDR1 SNHLY and CDR2 FYNNEI come from the germline V gene. The CDR3 consists of 15 residues. CDR3 sequence (DNA): TGTGCCAGCAGGGAGGGGGGGGGCTCGTTAGAGACCCAGTACTTC. It encodes CASREGGGSLETQYF.

The J gene is TRBJ2-2, the V gene TRBV9; D unclear. Germline CDR1 and CDR2: SGDLS and YYNGEE. V lost 0 bases, J lost 8 bases, and 11 bases lay in between. The CDR3 runs 14 residues. The CDR3 protein is CASSVASGNGELFF. The CDR3 DNA follows: TGTGCCAGCAGCGTAGCTTCGGGTAATGGGGAGCTGTTTTTT.

The chain uses TRBV28 and TRBJ2-4; perhaps TRBD2 as D (6 bases). V was cut by 8 bases and J by 0 bases, with 11 bases left in between. The germline CDR1 and CDR2 sequences are MDHEN and SYDVKM. The CDR3 consists of 14 residues. Written as DNA, the CDR3 is TGTGCCAGCGTGGAGGGGTTAGCCAAAAACATTCAGTACTTC. Translated: CASVEGLAKNIQYF. Together with reference TRBV28 and TRBJ2-4, the CDR3 gives the full variable domain: DVKVTQSSRYLVKRTGEKVFLECVQDMDHENMFWYRQDPGLGLRLIYFSYDVKMKEKGDIPEGYSVSREKKERFSLILESASTNQTSMYLCASVEGLAKNIQYFGAGTRLSVL.

The gene calls are TRBV7-2 and TRBJ1-2; D might be TRBD1 (5 bases). This CDR3 is built from 13 residues. Germline V gene lookup returns CDR1 SGHTA and CDR2 FQGNSA. The V and J ends lost 4 bases and 2 bases respectively, with 8 bases between them. CDR3 DNA sequence: TGTGCCAGCAGCTCCAGGGTGAACTATGGCTACACCTTC. Protein sequence: CASSSRVNYGYTF.

The genes are TRBV5-5 and TRBJ2-5; TRBD1 aligns across 9 bases. J gave up 4 bases and V 4 bases, and 8 bases lay outside the gene matches. Looked up from germline, CDR1 is SGHKS and CDR2 is YYEKEE (reference sequence). The CDR3 consists of 15 residues. CDR3 nucleotide sequence: TGTGCCAGCAGCCAAACAGGGGGCGGCGGAGAGACCCAGTACTTC. It encodes CASSQTGGGGETQYF.

The chain links TRBV7-9 to TRBJ2-3, with D perhaps matching TRBD1 (5 bases). This CDR3 contains 14 residues. V dropped 8 bases and J dropped 0 bases, with 12 bases sitting between them. CDR1 and CDR2 from the germline V gene are SEHNR and FQNEAQ (reference sequence). The CDR3 bases are TGTGCCAGCCCGGAAGGGGCGAGCACAGATACGCAGTATTTT. Amino acids: CASPEGASTDTQYF.

In nucleotides, the CDR3 is TGTGCCAGCAGAAGGACAGATACGCAGTATTTT. Encoded protein: CASRRTDTQYF. V is TRBV27 and J is TRBJ2-3; D is uncertain. Germline-derived CDR1 and CDR2 are MNHEY and SMNVEV (reference sequence). Between the trimmed V and J ends, which lost 6 bases and 3 bases, there was a span of 4 bases. The CDR3 is 11 amino acids.

This chain joins TRBV14 and TRBJ2-2; D call uncertain. The length of the CDR3 is 15 residues. V lost 2 bases to trimming and J lost 5 bases, with 12 bases between them. CDR1 is SGHDN, CDR2 FVKESK, per germline. The CDR3 loop reads CASSQMTLETGELFF. CDR3 sequence (DNA): TGTGCCAGCAGCCAAATGACTCTCGAGACCGGGGAGCTGTTTTTT.

This clone was seen only once. The rearrangement links TRBV6-1 to TRBJ2-7; TRBD1 matches at 9 bases. V was pared by 4 bases and J by 6 bases, with 10 bases of the junction left unmatched. The length of the CDR3 is 15 residues. Germline V CDR1 and CDR2: MNHNS, SASEGT. For the CDR3, the DNA is TGTGCCAGCAGTGCTTCCGGGACAGGGAGGGTCGAGCAGTACTTC. Amino acid sequence: CASSASGTGRVEQYF.

V usage is TRBV14 and J usage is TRBJ1-1; 8 positions agree with TRBD1. CDR3 length: 16 residues. CDR1 and CDR2 (germline): SGHDN, FVKESK. Germline trimming cut 3 bases from V and 1 base from J; bases unmatched to any gene: 7. CDR3 DNA sequence: TGTGCCAGCAGCCATTACTCCGGGACAGGGAACACTGAAGCTTTCTTT. It encodes CASSHYSGTGNTEAFF.

In nucleotides, the CDR3 is TGTGCCAGCAGTCCTCTCCCCGGGAGCCTTAACAATGAGCAGTTCTTC. Protein: CASSPLPGSLNNEQFF. The rearrangement uses TRBV28 and TRBJ2-1; a weak D match, TRBD2 (6 bases). Trimming removed 5 bases at V and 5 bases at J, with 19 bases between. The CDR3 contains 16 residues. The V gene's germline CDR1 is MDHEN and CDR2 SYDVKM.

The chain carries TRBV5-1 and TRBJ1-1; perhaps TRBD1 as D (5 bases). There are 17 residues in the CDR3. CDR1 and CDR2 (germline): SGHRS, YFSETQ. The V gene lost 2 bases and the J gene lost 3 bases, with 20 bases spanning the gap. This CDR3 is CASSLGQVGATYTEAFF. In nucleotides, the CDR3 is TGCGCCAGCAGCTTAGGGCAGGTAGGGGCAACATACACTGAAGCTTTCTTT.

CDR3 protein: CASTQREAETQYF. The CDR3 coding sequence is TGTGCCAGCACCCAAAGAGAAGCGGAGACCCAGTACTTC. V and J are TRBV5-6 and TRBJ2-5, with unresolved D. The CDR3 is made up of 13 amino acids. Germline values: CDR1 SGHDT, CDR2 YYEEEE. With 6 bases removed from V and 5 bases from J, the gap between germline ends came to 14 bases.

This chain uses TRBV6-6 with TRBJ1-3; TRBD1 matches at 7 bases. The CDR3 length is 16 residues. The germline V gene encodes CDR1 MNHNY and CDR2 SVGAGI (reference sequence). The J segment lost 0 bases and the V segment lost 5 bases, leaving 7 bases of the junction unmatched. CDR3 sequence: CASSPSDRASGNTIYF. CDR3 DNA: TGTGCCAGCAGTCCCTCTGACAGGGCCTCTGGAAACACCATATATTTT.